This T cell receptor (beta chain) was found in a study of beta chain features in type 1 diabetes. The study, taken as a whole, reports: Moderate but significant shortening of TCRB CDR3s was recorded in all four CD4+ subsets from Type 1 diabetes patients. The study left unresolved whether HLA type influences TCRB rearrangement. More deletions and fewer insertions at VDJ junctions were seen in type 1 diabetes patients.

Looked up from germline, CDR1 is MNHEY and CDR2 is SMNVEV (reference sequence). V dropped 4 bases and J dropped 9; count of bases not matched to a gene: 8. There are 14 residues in the CDR3. On this clone itself: Its antigen is unknown.

There was one heparinised blood draw per donor, averaging roughly 120 mL. CD4+ naive, central memory, regulatory and stem cell-like memory subsets were isolated by sorting on CD45RO/CCR7/CD25/CD127/CD95/CD27. Reverse transcription of all isolated RNA meant that expressed TCRB transcripts were sequenced. Assay: immunoSEQ multiplex PCR; the TCRdb copy retains only in-frame clones and omits some. Found here are around 310,000 clones, around an eighth of them singletons; the top ten hold approximately 0.016%. The sequenced sample was naive CD4+ T cells from blood. The clonotype was recovered from a woman aged 18-29 years with type 1 diabetes. The gene calls are TRBV27 and TRBJ2-1; 8 bases align to TRBD1. Here the CDR3 DNA reads TGTGCCAGCAGTTCACTAACAGGGGGTGGTGAGCAGTTCTTC. Translated, it gives CASSSLTGGGEQFF.